This T cell receptor (beta chain) was found in a study of blood T cell repertoires in COVID-19 (TCRdb year 2020). Context from the whole study: The collaborator samples originated in the United States, Italy and Spain and spanned the acute and convalescent phases of COVID-19. The prospective study material was composed of cDNA or gDNA derived from T cells, B-cell-depleted T cells, or PBMCs. The dataset comprised deeply sampled blood TCRbeta repertoires from subjects exposed to, actively infected with, or recovered from COVID-19. The repertoires were released in a freely available public database intended as a resource for research on the immune response to SARS-CoV-2. Samples came from the ongoing ImmuneRACE study (first 160 participants) plus 1,254 subjects from 6 global collaborators. Nearly every sample came with metadata listing a de-identified subject ID, COVID-19 status, age in years and sex. Where available, HLA class I and class II types were obtained from metadata supplied by the sample provider rather than from assay-based typing.

In the prospective study, participants were roughly 18 to 95 years old, resided in 25 or so geographic areas of the United States, and were enrolled through a virtual design. In the prospective study, participants were assigned to cohorts based on the clinical history participants reported in a screening survey and a study questionnaire. For ImmuneRACE Cohort 3, a participant was defined as recovered based on two consecutive negative NP/OP PCR tests, clearance by a healthcare professional, or resolution of symptoms. Mobile phlebotomists in the prospective study collected whole blood, serum and a nasopharyngeal or oropharyngeal swab from every participant. Participants in the prospective study had the option to provide additional blood draws and questionnaires over a roughly two-month period. Blood samples from the prospective study were shipped frozen or at room temperature prior to DNA extraction.

As to this clone: Its antigen is currently not known. There are no base qualities to consult, and no much larger clone falls within one base.

On the study overall, not on this receptor specifically: The quantity of clinical and demographic metadata differed by source and by participant and was supplied without curation.

Based on the germline V gene, the CDR1 and CDR2 sequences are KGHSH and LQKENI. The junction shows trimming of 0 bases on V and 5 bases on J, plus 10 bases between the germline ends. The CDR3 sequence holds 14 residues, the cysteine and phenylalanine included. Solely the CDR3 DNA is kept, with 42 bases framed from the first base. TCRbeta CDR3 regions were amplified from genomic DNA using the immunoSEQ Assay, a bias-controlled multiplex PCR. The source study handled its data this way. The number of nucleated cells in each sample was estimated from the amplification of reference gene primers within the assay. To quantify the absolute abundance of each unique TCRbeta CDR3 rearrangement, sequence reads were collapsed and filtered. For each sample, productive Simpson clonality was calculated by taking the square root of Simpson's diversity index across productive rearrangements. TCRdb mirrors the immuneACCESS table, restricted to in-frame sequences. Some clones are absent from its copies; in checked studies, under half trace to an unresolved V gene, and the reason for the others is unknown. From that table come the V and J calls and clone size; the DNA was used to work out D and trimming. This sample lists 210,000 or so clones; approximately 80% were detected once. The top ten hold under 2% of the sample.

This TCR was sampled from a man aged 55 to 70 who had recovered from COVID-19. Sequenced: PBMCs or T cells enriched from blood (not recorded which). The receptor chain draws on TRBV18 and TRBJ2-5; confidence is insufficient to name the D gene. The DNA sequence follows: TGTGCCAGCTCACCACCGGAAAAGAGGGAGACCCAGTACTTC. It encodes CASSPPEKRETQYF.